Following are 28 T cell receptor beta chains from one sample sequenced in a study of blood T cell repertoires in COVID-19. Clones were read by immunoSEQ multiplex PCR, and TCRdb kept only the in-frame ones, dropping some. The sample yields roughly 150,000 clones, over 75% seen once. The sequenced sample was PBMCs or T cells enriched from blood (not recorded which). Every receptor here comes from a middle-aged man who had recovered from COVID-19.

This clone was seen only once. The chain combines TRBV4-2 with TRBJ2-5, with a possible D match to TRBD2 (6 bases). V was pared by 3 bases and J by 3 bases, with 17 bases between. Germline-derived CDR1 and CDR2 are LGHNA and YNFKEQ. This CDR3 region has 16 residues. CDR3 in DNA: TGTGCCAGCAGCCAGGGTCCCGTGGCGGGGAAAGAGACCCAGTACTTC. Residues: CASSQGPVAGKETQYF.

CDR3 amino acids: CASSQGTQPGINEQFF. The CDR3 nucleotides read TGTGCCAGCAGCCAAGGGACACAGCCCGGTATCAATGAGCAGTTCTTC. The chain has TRBV7-3 and TRBJ2-1, with a tentative D call TRBD1 (6 bases). The CDR3 extends over 16 amino acids. Trimming left V 5 bases short and J 6 bases short, with 20 bases between. Per germline, CDR1 SGHTA and CDR2 FQGTGA.

The rearrangement uses TRBV7-3 and TRBJ1-1, with 12 bases lining up with TRBD1. V dropped 9 bases and J dropped 5; count of bases not matched to a gene: 13. The germline gives CDR1 SGHTA, CDR2 FQGTGA. The CDR3 runs 16 residues. The CDR3 nucleotides read TGTGCCAGGCCCGGGACAGGGGGCTGGGGTAGAACTGAAGCTTTCTTT. It is translated as CARPGTGGWGRTEAFF. Together with reference TRBV7-3 and TRBJ1-1, the CDR3 gives the full variable domain: GAGVSQTPSNKVTEKGKYVELRCDPISGHTALYWYRQSLGQGPEFLIYFQGTGAADDSGLPNDRFFAVRPEGSVSTLKIQRTERGDSAVYLCARPGTGGWGRTEAFFGQGTRLTVV.

This clone was observed once. The chain carries TRBV7-6 and TRBJ2-7, with 9 nucleotides matching TRBD1. V shed 5 bases, J shed 2 bases, and the junction held 7 bases outside the gene matches. CDR1 is SGHVS and CDR2 is FNYEAQ in the germline V gene. The CDR3 spans 15 residues. CDR3 coding DNA: TGTGCCAGCAGCCCCCCGGACAGGGGTCCCTACGAGCAGTACTTC. Protein sequence: CASSPPDRGPYEQYF.

This rearrangement joins TRBV11-2 to TRBJ1-1, with a tentative D call TRBD1 (5 bases). CDR1 SGHAT and CDR2 FQNNGV come from the germline V gene. Trimming removed 3 bases from V and 1 base from J, with 9 bases in between. The CDR3 covers 14 residues. The CDR3 sequence is CASSFGGTNTEAFF. CDR3 nucleotide sequence: TGTGCCAGCAGCTTCGGGGGAACGAACACTGAAGCTTTCTTT.

The chain couples TRBV6-5 to TRBJ1-2, with 9 bases that match TRBD1. The germline V gene encodes CDR1 MNHEY and CDR2 SVGAGI. V shed 5 bases, J shed 7 bases, and the junction held 8 bases outside the gene matches. This CDR3 comprises 14 residues. CDR3 DNA sequence: TGTGCCAGCAGTCTCCGGGACAGGGCGCGTGGCTACACCTTC. It yields the protein CASSLRDRARGYTF.

V and J are TRBV6-6 and TRBJ1-5; a weak D match, TRBD1 (6 bases). V lost 5 bases to trimming and J lost 0 bases, with 17 bases between them. The CDR3 spans 17 residues. Germline loops: CDR1 MNHNY, CDR2 SVGAGI (reference sequence). CDR3 protein: CASSPKPGAYSNQPQHF. The CDR3 nucleotides read TGTGCCAGCAGTCCGAAACCAGGGGCCTATAGCAATCAGCCCCAGCATTTT.

The chain is built from TRBV5-1 and TRBJ1-2; a possible D gene is TRBD1 (6 bases). Looked up from germline, CDR1 is SGHRS and CDR2 is YFSETQ. The CDR3 is 15 amino acids. V was clipped by 5 bases and J by 0 bases, with 14 bases between them. The CDR3 protein is CASRVGQTANYGYTF. The CDR3 DNA is TGCGCCAGCAGGGTAGGACAGACAGCTAACTATGGCTACACCTTC.

The rearrangement uses TRBV5-5 and TRBJ1-5; D may be TRBD1 (5 bases). Germline loops: CDR1 SGHKS, CDR2 YYEKEE (reference sequence). V dropped 2 bases and J dropped 4 bases, with 13 bases sitting between them. The CDR3 is 15 amino acids. The CDR3 sequence: CASSFFSGDNQPQHF. The CDR3 DNA reads TGTGCCAGCAGCTTTTTTTCGGGGGATAATCAGCCCCAGCATTTT.

The J gene is TRBJ2-3, the V gene TRBV18; 8 bases line up with TRBD2. Germline loops: CDR1 KGHSH, CDR2 LQKENI. V dropped 0 bases and J dropped 4; count of bases not matched to a gene: 12. The CDR3 spans 18 residues. The CDR3 sequence: CASSPPRLGGGRSDTQYF. The CDR3 DNA follows: TGTGCCAGCTCACCACCCCGGCTCGGCGGGGGGCGGTCAGATACGCAGTATTTT. The full variable domain, completed using reference TRBV18 and TRBJ2-3, is NAGVMQNPRHLVRRRGQEARLRCSPMKGHSHVYWYRQLPEEGLKFMVYLQKENIIDESGMPKERFSAEFPKEGPSILRIQQVVRGDSAAYFCASSPPRLGGGRSDTQYFGPGTRLTVL.

A few counts support this clone. The CDR3 DNA reads as TGTGCCTGGAGTGTAGGCGGGGACGAGCAGTACTTC. This gives the protein CAWSVGGDEQYF. The chain is built from TRBV30 and TRBJ2-7; tentatively, D is TRBD2 (6 bases). The CDR3 covers 12 residues. In germline, CDR1 is GTSNPN, CDR2 SVGIG (reference sequence). The ends were cut back, 0 bases at V and 5 bases at J, with 8 bases in the middle.

This clone was observed a single time. The genes are TRBV21-1 and TRBJ2-7; whether TRBD2, the table's D call, matches the DNA was not checked. TRBV21-1 is noted as a pseudogene. The CDR3 runs 16 residues. As DNA, the CDR3 is TGTGCCAGCAGCAAAGCTTCCCGGGTACTACCCTACGAGCAGTACGTC. It is translated as CASSKASRVLPYEQYV.

The rearrangement joins TRBV3-1 (or the pseudogene TRBV3-2) to TRBJ1-4; D is perhaps TRBD1 (6 bases). Germline CDR1 is LGHDT and CDR2 is YNNKEL (reference sequence). Trimming pared 3 bases from V and 7 bases from J, leaving 12 bases between. CDR3 length: 14 amino acids. The CDR3 DNA follows: TGTGCCAGCAGCCAGGGGGGGCTAAGTGAAAAACTGTTTTTT. It codes for CASSQGGLSEKLFF.

The rearrangement uses TRBV19 and TRBJ1-3; 8 positions agree with TRBD1. Germline V gene sequence: CDR1 LNHDA, CDR2 SQIVND (reference sequence). The trim removed 5 bases at V and 0 bases at J, leaving 6 bases unmatched. The length of the CDR3 is 16 residues. The DNA for the CDR3 is TGTGCCAGTAGTTTTCAGGGGGCGAACTCTGGAAACACCATATATTTT. Amino acid sequence: CASSFQGANSGNTIYF.

The chain couples TRBV27 to TRBJ1-6, with D possibly being TRBD1 (5 bases). V lost 4 bases and J lost 6, with 19 bases in between. CDR1 is MNHEY, CDR2 SMNVEV, per germline (reference sequence). This CDR3 contains 17 residues. CDR3 sequence: CASSSVDPGGSNSPLHF. Here the CDR3 DNA reads TGTGCCAGCAGTTCCGTAGACCCGGGGGGAAGTAATTCACCCCTCCACTTT.

V usage is TRBV28 and J usage is TRBJ1-2, with a weak D call TRBD1 (5 bases). The CDR3 is 15 amino acids. The germline V gene has CDR1 MDHEN and CDR2 SYDVKM. Trimming took off 7 bases at V and 4 bases at J, with 19 bases between the two ends. CDR3 amino acids: CASTPAALDSYGYTF. The CDR3 DNA reads TGTGCCAGCACCCCGGCGGCCCTCGACAGCTATGGCTACACCTTC.

The V and J genes are TRBV11-2 and TRBJ2-7; 9 positions match TRBD2. The V gene end was trimmed by 7 bases and the J gene end by 5 bases; junction bases not matched to a gene: 15. The germline gives CDR1 SGHAT, CDR2 FQNNGV. The CDR3 is 16 residues long. The CDR3 is CASKLHTAGGYHEQYF. CDR3 in DNA: TGTGCCAGCAAGCTTCATACAGCGGGGGGCTACCACGAGCAGTACTTC.

This clone was observed a handful of times. The identical CDR3 is also encoded by other nucleotide sequences in the sample. The chain has TRBV15 and TRBJ2-5; 7 positions agree with TRBD1. From germline, CDR1 is LNHNV and CDR2 YYDKDF (reference sequence). Losses at the gene ends were 1 base for V and 1 base for J; bases not matched to a gene: 6. The CDR3 totals 16 residues. This chain's CDR3 is CATSRARDSLQETQYF. The DNA of the CDR3 is TGTGCCACCAGCAGAGCCCGGGACAGCCTCCAAGAGACCCAGTACTTC.

V usage is TRBV10-2 and J usage is TRBJ1-3; D ambiguous. The CDR3 has 13 residues. V was clipped by 0 bases and J by 3 bases, with 3 bases between them. In germline, CDR1 is WSHSY, CDR2 SAAADI. CDR3 bases: TGCGCCAGCAGTGAGTCTAGTGGAAACACCATATATTTT. Its translation: CASSESSGNTIYF.

The chain links TRBV6-5 to TRBJ1-2; TRBD1 matches 9 bases. Germline V gene data show CDR1 as MNHEY and CDR2 as SVGAGI. V trimming: 5 bases; J trimming: 6 bases; junction bases outside the gene matches: 10. There are 15 residues in the CDR3. The CDR3 loop is CASSLTLTGGDGYTF. The DNA of the CDR3 is TGTGCCAGCAGTCTGACCCTGACAGGGGGAGATGGCTACACCTTC.

On this clone itself: The sample holds other DNA sequences that translate to the same CDR3. V is TRBV9 and J is TRBJ1-5; D not resolved. The germline V gene has CDR1 SGDLS and CDR2 YYNGEE. This CDR3 has 14 amino acids. V lost 0 bases to trimming and J lost 2 bases, with 6 bases between them. DNA for the CDR3: TGTGCCAGCAGCGTAGGGGGAGGCAATCAGCCCCAGCATTTT. This encodes CASSVGGGNQPQHF.

This chain links TRBV10-2 with TRBJ2-3, with D possibly being TRBD1 (5 bases). CDR1 is WSHSY, CDR2 SAAADI, per germline. Trimming took 3 bases from V and 2 from J, leaving 12 bases between them. The CDR3 is 15 residues long. The CDR3 sequence: CASSDVVRVTDTQYF. The CDR3 DNA follows: TGCGCCAGCAGTGATGTAGTCAGGGTCACAGATACGCAGTATTTT.

The rearrangement joins TRBV5-1 to TRBJ2-2; tentative D call: TRBD2 (6 bases). CDR1 is SGHRS, CDR2 YFSETQ, per germline. V was pared by 4 bases and J by 2 bases, with 12 bases between. This CDR3 is built from 15 residues. The chain's CDR3 is CASSRTGLNTGELFF. The CDR3 DNA is TGCGCCAGCAGCCGGACGGGACTTAACACCGGGGAGCTGTTTTTT.

The chain uses TRBV14 and TRBJ2-1; TRBD1 might be the D (7 bases). Germline loops: CDR1 SGHDN, CDR2 FVKESK. V was shortened by 3 bases and J by 4 bases, with 16 bases between the two germline ends. This CDR3 contains 16 residues. CDR3 region: CASSHVQGGLYNEQFF. CDR3 bases: TGTGCCAGCAGCCACGTCCAGGGGGGCTTATACAATGAGCAGTTCTTC.

This rearrangement joins TRBV6-5 to TRBJ1-2, with D possibly being TRBD1 (5 bases). Trimming shortened V by 6 bases and J by 8 bases, and 7 bases separated the two germline ends. This CDR3 comprises 10 residues. The germline V gene has CDR1 MNHEY and CDR2 SVGAGI. The CDR3 spells CASRGLGYTF. In DNA, the CDR3 is TGTGCCAGCAGGGGGCTAGGCTACACCTTC.

The CDR3 protein is CASLLVPGYTGELFF. The CDR3 coding sequence is TGCGCCAGCCTTCTGGTCCCGGGGTATACCGGGGAGCTGTTTTTT. The chain combines TRBV5-1 with TRBJ2-2; weak D call: TRBD2 (5 bases). Trimming pared 7 bases from V and 5 bases from J, leaving 18 bases between. The CDR3 runs 15 residues. Per the germline V gene, CDR1 is SGHRS and CDR2 is YFSETQ.

This chain joins TRBV27 and TRBJ2-7, with 8 bases lining up with TRBD1. V gave up 2 bases and J gave up 3 bases; unmatched junction bases: 6. Germline V lookup: CDR1 MNHEY, CDR2 SMNVEV (reference sequence). CDR3 size: 15 residues. The CDR3 DNA reads as TGTGCCAGCAGTTTAGCGGACAGGGCGGGCTACGAGCAGTACTTC. Amino acids: CASSLADRAGYEQYF.

The rearrangement uses TRBV5-1 and TRBJ2-1; perhaps TRBD1 as D (6 bases). The germline V gene has CDR1 SGHRS and CDR2 YFSETQ. The CDR3 consists of 15 residues. V shed 4 bases and J shed 2 bases, with 13 bases lying between them. The CDR3 loop reads CASSLLGDTYNEQFF. The CDR3 DNA reads as TGCGCCAGCAGCCTCCTGGGGGACACCTACAATGAGCAGTTCTTC. The full variable domain, with the rest looked up from reference TRBV5-1 and TRBJ2-1, is KAGVTQTPRYLIKTRGQQVTLSCSPISGHRSVSWYQQTPGQGLQFLFEYFSETQRNKGNFPGRFSGRQFSNSRSEMNVSTLELGDSALYLCASSLLGDTYNEQFFGPGTRLTVL.